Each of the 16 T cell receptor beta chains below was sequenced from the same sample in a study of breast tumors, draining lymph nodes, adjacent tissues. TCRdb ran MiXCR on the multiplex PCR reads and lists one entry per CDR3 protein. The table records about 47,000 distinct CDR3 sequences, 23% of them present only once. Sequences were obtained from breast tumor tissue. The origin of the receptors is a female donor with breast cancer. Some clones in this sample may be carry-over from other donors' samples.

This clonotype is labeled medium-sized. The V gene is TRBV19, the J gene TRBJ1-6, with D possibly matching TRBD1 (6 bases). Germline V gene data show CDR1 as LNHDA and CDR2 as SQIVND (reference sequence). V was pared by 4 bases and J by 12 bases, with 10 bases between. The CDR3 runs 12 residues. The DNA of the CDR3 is TGTGCCAGTAGTACCAGGGGAATACCCCTCCACTTT. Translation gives CASSTRGIPLHF.

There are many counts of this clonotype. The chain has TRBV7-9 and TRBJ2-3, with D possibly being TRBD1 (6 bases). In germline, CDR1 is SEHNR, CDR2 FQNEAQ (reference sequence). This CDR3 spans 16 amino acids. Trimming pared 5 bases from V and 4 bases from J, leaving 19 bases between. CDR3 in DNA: TGTGCCAGCAGCCCGACAGGTTTTTCTTCTGCAGATACGCAGTATTTT. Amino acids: CASSPTGFSSADTQYF.

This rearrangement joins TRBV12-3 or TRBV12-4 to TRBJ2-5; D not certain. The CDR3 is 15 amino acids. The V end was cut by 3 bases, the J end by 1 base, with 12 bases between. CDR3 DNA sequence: TGTGCCAGCAGTTTCGACGGTCTCGCCCAAGAGACCCAGTACTTC. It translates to CASSFDGLAQETQYF.

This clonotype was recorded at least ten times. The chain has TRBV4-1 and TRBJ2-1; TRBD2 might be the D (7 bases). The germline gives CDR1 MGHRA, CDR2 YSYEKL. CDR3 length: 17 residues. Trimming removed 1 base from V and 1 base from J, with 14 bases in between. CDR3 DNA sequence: TGCGCCAGCAGCCAAGTTGCCGGGGGGCGATCCTACAATGAGCAGTTCTTC. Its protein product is CASSQVAGGRSYNEQFF.

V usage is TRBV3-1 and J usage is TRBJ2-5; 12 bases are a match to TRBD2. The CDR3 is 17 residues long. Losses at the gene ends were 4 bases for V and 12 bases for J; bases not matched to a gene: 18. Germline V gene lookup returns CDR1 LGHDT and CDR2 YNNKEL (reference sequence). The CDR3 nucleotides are TGTGCCAGCAGCCCCAGGTGGGGGCGACTAGCGGGGGCGCAAAAGTACTTC. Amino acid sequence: CASSPRWGRLAGAQKYF.

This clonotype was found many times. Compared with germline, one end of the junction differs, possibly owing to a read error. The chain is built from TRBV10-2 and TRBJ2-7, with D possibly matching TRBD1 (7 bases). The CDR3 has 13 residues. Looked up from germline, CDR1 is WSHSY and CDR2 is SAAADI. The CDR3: CASTEQGGYEQYF. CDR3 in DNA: TGCGCCAGCACTGAGCAGGGGGGCTACGAGCAGTACTTC.

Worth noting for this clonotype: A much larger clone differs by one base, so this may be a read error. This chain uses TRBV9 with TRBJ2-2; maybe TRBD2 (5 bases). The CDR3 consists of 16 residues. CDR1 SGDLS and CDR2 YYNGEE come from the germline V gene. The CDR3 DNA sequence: TGTGCCAGCAGCACTCGAGGGAGCCCGAACCCCGGGGAGCTGTTTTTT. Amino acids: CASSTRGSPNPGELFF.

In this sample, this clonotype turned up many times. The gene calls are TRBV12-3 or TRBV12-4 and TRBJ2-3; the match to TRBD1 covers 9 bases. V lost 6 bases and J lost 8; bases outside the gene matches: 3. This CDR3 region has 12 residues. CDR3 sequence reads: CASSLTGGTQYF. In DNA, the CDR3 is TGTGCCAGCAGCCTGACAGGGGGTACGCAGTATTTT.

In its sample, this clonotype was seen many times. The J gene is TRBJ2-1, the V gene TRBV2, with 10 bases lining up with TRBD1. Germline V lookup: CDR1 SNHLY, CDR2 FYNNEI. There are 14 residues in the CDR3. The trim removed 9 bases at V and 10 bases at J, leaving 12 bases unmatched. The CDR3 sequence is CASKAGTGAREQFF. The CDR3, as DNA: TGTGCCAGTAAAGCCGGGACAGGGGCCCGAGAGCAGTTCTTC.

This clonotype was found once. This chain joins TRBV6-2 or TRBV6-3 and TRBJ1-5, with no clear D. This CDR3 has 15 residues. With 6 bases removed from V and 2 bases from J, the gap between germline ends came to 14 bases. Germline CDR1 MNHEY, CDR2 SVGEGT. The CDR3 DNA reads TGTGCCAGCAGCCCGAGAGACGGGGGCAATCAGCCCCAGCATTTT. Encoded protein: CASSPRDGGNQPQHF.

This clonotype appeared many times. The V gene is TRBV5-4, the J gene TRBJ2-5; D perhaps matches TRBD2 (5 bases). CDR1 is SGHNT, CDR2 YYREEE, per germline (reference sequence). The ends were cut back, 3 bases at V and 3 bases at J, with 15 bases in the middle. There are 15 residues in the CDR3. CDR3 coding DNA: TGTGCCAGCAGCTCGTCACCCGGGGAAAAAGAGACCCAGTACTTC. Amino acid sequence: CASSSSPGEKETQYF.

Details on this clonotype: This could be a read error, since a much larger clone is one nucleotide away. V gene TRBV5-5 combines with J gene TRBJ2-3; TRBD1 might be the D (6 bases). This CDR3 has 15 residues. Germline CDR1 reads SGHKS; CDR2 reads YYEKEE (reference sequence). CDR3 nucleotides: TGTGCCTGCAGCCCCGGGACATTCCGCACAGATACGCAGTATTTT. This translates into CACSPGTFRTDTQYF.

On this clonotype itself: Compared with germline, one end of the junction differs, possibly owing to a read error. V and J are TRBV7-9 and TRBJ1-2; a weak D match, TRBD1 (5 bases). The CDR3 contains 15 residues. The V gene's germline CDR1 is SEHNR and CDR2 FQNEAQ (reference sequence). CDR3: CASSLDSAGWDGYIF. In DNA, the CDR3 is TGTGCCAGCAGCTTAGACTCAGCAGGGTGGGATGGCTATATCTTC.

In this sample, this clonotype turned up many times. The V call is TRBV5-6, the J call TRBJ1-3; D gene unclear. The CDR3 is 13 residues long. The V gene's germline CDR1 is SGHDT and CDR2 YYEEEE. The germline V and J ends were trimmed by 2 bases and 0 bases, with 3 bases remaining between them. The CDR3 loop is CASSLVSGNTIYF. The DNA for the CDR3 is TGTGCCAGCAGCTTAGTCTCTGGAAACACCATATATTTT.

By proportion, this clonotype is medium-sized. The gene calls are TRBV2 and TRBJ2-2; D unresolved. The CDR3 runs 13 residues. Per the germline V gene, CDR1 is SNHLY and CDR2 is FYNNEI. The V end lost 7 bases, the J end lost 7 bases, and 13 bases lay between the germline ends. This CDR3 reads CASKAVIYGELFF. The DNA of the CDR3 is TGTGCCAGCAAGGCCGTTATTTACGGGGAGCTGTTTTTT. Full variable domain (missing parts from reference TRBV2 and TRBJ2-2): EPEVTQTPSHQVTQMGQEVILRCVPISNHLYFYWYRQILGQKVEFLVSFYNNEISEKSEIFDDQFSVERPDGSNFTLKIRSTKLEDSAMYFCASKAVIYGELFFGEGSRLTVL.

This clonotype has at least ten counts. This CDR3 is CASSFVGAGETQYF. The CDR3 DNA follows: TGCGCCAGCAGCTTCGTAGGGGCAGGGGAGACCCAGTACTTC. This chain links TRBV5-1 with TRBJ2-5, with a possible D match to TRBD1 (5 bases). Germline lookup yields CDR1 SGHRS and CDR2 YFSETQ. V gave up 2 bases and J gave up 5 bases, with 13 bases separating them. This CDR3 is built from 14 residues.